The entry that follows covers one T cell receptor (beta chain) sequence. This clonotype was picked up a small number of times. The clone's antigen remains unknown. Per-nucleotide qualities are absent, and no much larger clonotype sits a single base away. Per the publication, the treatment or condition label means: live attenuated yellow fever vaccine strain. Two biological replicates of bulk PBMCs were collected at each blood-draw timepoint. PBMCs were isolated from peripheral blood using a standard Ficoll-Paque protocol. TriZol was used to extract RNA from bulk PBMCs, from CD4 and CD8 fractions, and from dextramer-positive and dextramer-negative fractions. The data derive from a study of T cells after yellow fever vaccination (dated by TCRdb to the late 2010s). At the level of the whole study: Libraries from fractions with low cell numbers were prepared with the SMART-Seq v4 Ultra Low Input RNA kit. Bulk PBMC replicates and cell subsets were isolated from blood drawn at multiple timepoints before and after both primary and secondary immunization. Two healthy male donors, one aged 18 to 30 and one aged 30 to 39 years, were included in the cohort. To follow T-cell clones before and after primary and booster YFV17D yellow fever vaccination, bulk TCR alpha and beta repertoires were sequenced over time. Broader findings and caveats from the paper: After the booster, most clones that had expanded after primary vaccination were detected again (around 96% of CD4 and over 75% of CD8), suggesting broad maintenance of memory. A small fraction of clonotypes appeared in both the CD4 and CD8 compartments, likely as a result of convergent recombination. Because the study included only a couple of donors, the extent to which the findings can be generalized is limited. FACS-sorted repertoires could contain abundant contaminating clonotypes from the bulk population, so computational filtering was required. Compared with the primary T-cell response, the secondary T-cell response was faster but weaker, reaching its peak on day 5 rather than on day 15.

Per the germline V gene (reference sequence), GTSNPN is the CDR1 and SVGIG is the CDR2. The CDR3 holds 12 amino acids from the cysteine to the phenylalanine. Only CDR3 DNA remains: 36 bases, in frame from the first base. V gives up 7 bases and J gives up 7 bases, and the segment between their germline ends measures 14 bases. The sequencing machine was an Illumina NovaSeq 6000. Synthesis of TCR cDNA relied on 5'RACE template switching, a step that introduced a universal primer site along with unique molecular identifiers. Priming for cDNA synthesis came from both the TCR alpha and TCR beta constant segments. Libraries were amplified in two PCR steps, with sample barcodes and sequencing adapters added in the second step. Libraries were sequenced on Illumina HiSeq 2500 (2x100 bp) or NovaSeq (2x150 bp). In the paper's pipeline: Demultiplexing of reads and collapsing into UMI consensus sequences were performed with MIGEC, and V(D)J alignment was carried out with MiXCR. Clonotypes responding to the vaccine were identified with edgeR on replicate PBMC samples, with the criteria of FDR below 0.01 and a log2 fold change above 5 up to day 15. Each bulk clonotype was labeled CD4 or CD8 based on which sequenced repertoire, CD4 or CD8, contained the clonotype at higher abundance. In TCRdb, the public reads were trimmed at Q25 with fastp and aligned with MiXCR, with productive beta chains retained. Rows with a matching CDR3 protein are joined into one entry that keeps the most common DNA and genes. TCRdb, rather than the study authors, made the V and J calls. The sample includes a few hundred thousand distinct CDR3 sequences, with roughly 4% observed a single time. Together, the top ten hold more than 20% of the sample.

The rearrangement combines TRBV30 with TRBJ2-1; the D gene is perhaps TRBD1, on 6 matching bases. Here the sequenced sample was PBMCs, taken 5 days after the yellow fever booster vaccination. This TCR was sampled from a man between 18 and 35 years old who received the YFV17D yellow fever vaccine. The CDR3 in this case is CASHRVTNEQFF. The base sequence is TGTGCCTCCCACAGGGTTACTAATGAGCAGTTCTTC.